This T cell receptor (beta chain) was profiled in a study of T cell changes during pregnancy in multiple sclerosis. TCRdb's copy holds only in-frame clones and misses some; the assay was immunoSEQ multiplex PCR. This sample has some 74,000 clones, with around nine tenths found just once. Material: peripheral blood, obtained after pregnancy. The sequence was collected from a female donor in good health, enrolled as a control in a pregnancy study.

CDR3 loop: CASSPPSGVEKLFF. The CDR3 nucleotides are TGTGCCAGCTCACCACCATCCGGGGTCGAAAAACTGTTTTTT. This rearrangement joins TRBV18 to TRBJ1-4; D is unclear. CDR1 is KGHSH and CDR2 is LQKENI in the germline V gene. Trimming pared 0 bases from V and 8 bases from J, leaving 10 bases between. The CDR3 loop spans 14 amino acids.